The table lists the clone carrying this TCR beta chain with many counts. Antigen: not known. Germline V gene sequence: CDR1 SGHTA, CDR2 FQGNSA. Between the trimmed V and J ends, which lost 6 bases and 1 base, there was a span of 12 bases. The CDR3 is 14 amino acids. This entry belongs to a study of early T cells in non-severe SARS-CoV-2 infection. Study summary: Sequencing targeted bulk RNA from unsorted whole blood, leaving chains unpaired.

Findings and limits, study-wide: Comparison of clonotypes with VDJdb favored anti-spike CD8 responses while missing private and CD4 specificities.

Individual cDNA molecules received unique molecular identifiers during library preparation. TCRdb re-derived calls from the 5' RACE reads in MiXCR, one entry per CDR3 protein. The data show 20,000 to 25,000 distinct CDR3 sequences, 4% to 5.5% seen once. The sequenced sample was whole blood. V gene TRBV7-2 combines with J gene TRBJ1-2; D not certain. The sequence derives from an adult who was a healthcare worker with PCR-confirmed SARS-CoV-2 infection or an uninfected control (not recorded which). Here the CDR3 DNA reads TGTGCCAGCAGACCGACTGTGCATAACTATGGCTACACCTTC. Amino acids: CASRPTVHNYGYTF.